This T cell receptor beta chain was captured in a study of beta chain features in type 1 diabetes. TCRB transcripts that were expressed got sequenced, as all of the isolated RNA had been reverse transcribed. The assay was immunoSEQ multiplex PCR, and TCRdb's table has in-frame clones only and misses some. The sample has approximately 380,000 clones, about 15% seen once. This clone was detected only a few times. V was trimmed by 5 bases and J by 5 bases, leaving 16 bases between them. CDR3 size: 14 residues. The germline V gene encodes CDR1 MNHNY and CDR2 SVGAGI (reference sequence). The TCR was taken from a woman between 18 and 30 years old in good health. Specimen: naive CD4+ T cells from blood. The chain carries TRBV6-6 and TRBJ2-7; D perhaps matches TRBD2 (6 bases). In DNA, the CDR3 is TGTGCCAGCAGTCGCTACTCGGGGACTCACGAGCAGTACTTC. Its protein is CASSRYSGTHEQYF.